A single sample is the source of the 25 T cell receptor beta chains below, sequenced in a study of blood T cell repertoires in COVID-19. Using immunoSEQ multiplex PCR, the repertoire was profiled, and TCRdb retains in-frame clones only, with some absent. The data show about 220,000 clones, around 87% seen once. The sequenced sample consisted of PBMCs or T cells enriched from blood (not recorded which). These receptors were obtained from a woman aged 18-29 years in a cohort exposed to, infected with or recovered from COVID-19 (not recorded which).

The rearrangement uses TRBV3-1 (or the pseudogene TRBV3-2) and TRBJ1-5; no firm D call. Germline-derived CDR1 and CDR2 are LGHDT and YNNKEL (reference sequence). Trimming took 3 bases from V and 4 from J, leaving 7 bases between them. This CDR3 comprises 13 residues. The CDR3: CASSHGGNQPQHF. Here the CDR3 DNA reads TGTGCCAGCAGCCACGGCGGGAATCAGCCCCAGCATTTT.

A single count supports this clone. The chain couples TRBV9 to TRBJ2-2, with TRBD1 identical over 9 bases. V gave up 4 bases and J gave up 5 bases; unmatched junction bases: 6. The CDR3 totals 15 residues. CDR1 is SGDLS, CDR2 YYNGEE, per germline. The CDR3 reads CASSPGTGRTGELFF. In DNA, the CDR3 is TGTGCCAGCAGCCCCGGGACAGGGAGGACCGGGGAGCTGTTTTTT.

V and J are TRBV5-1 and TRBJ1-1, with D tentatively TRBD1 (6 bases). The V end was cut by 4 bases, the J end by 4 bases, with 14 bases between. This CDR3 has 14 residues. Germline V gene lookup returns CDR1 SGHRS and CDR2 YFSETQ. CDR3 in DNA: TGCGCCAGCAGCCACAGACCGACAGGCACTGAAGCTTTCTTT. Its protein is CASSHRPTGTEAFF.

This clone was counted a single time. The rearrangement links TRBV5-1 to TRBJ1-5, with 9 positions matching TRBD1. The CDR3 is 14 amino acids. Germline V gene lookup returns CDR1 SGHRS and CDR2 YFSETQ. V dropped 0 bases and J dropped 8; count of bases not matched to a gene: 3. CDR3 nucleotides: TGCGCCAGCAGCTTGGACGGACAGGGGAAGCCCCAGCATTTT. Its protein is CASSLDGQGKPQHF.

The chain has TRBV11-3 and TRBJ1-1, with TRBD1 matching over 9 bases. V dropped 3 bases and J dropped 2; count of bases not matched to a gene: 4. Germline-derived CDR1 and CDR2 are SGHNT and YENEEA. This CDR3 has 15 amino acids. The CDR3 nucleotides are TGTGCCAGCAGCTTCGAGACAGGGGGTAACACTGAAGCTTTCTTT. It is translated as CASSFETGGNTEAFF. Looking up the rest from reference TRBV11-3 and TRBJ1-1 gives the full variable domain: EAGVVQSPRYKIIEKKQPVAFWCNPISGHNTLYWYLQNLGQGPELLIRYENEEAVDDSQLPKDRFSAERLKGVDSTLKIQPAELGDSAVYLCASSFETGGNTEAFFGQGTRLTVV.

This chain joins TRBV19 and TRBJ1-5; 10 bases fit TRBD1. The CDR3 spans 18 residues. Losses at the gene ends were 0 bases for V and 7 bases for J; bases not matched to a gene: 12. Germline loops: CDR1 LNHDA, CDR2 SQIVND (reference sequence). The CDR3 region is CASSIDWGTGDIPQPQHF. In DNA form, the CDR3 reads TGTGCCAGTAGTATAGATTGGGGGACAGGGGACATCCCCCAGCCCCAGCATTTT.

As to this clone: Compared with germline, one end of the junction differs, possibly owing to a read error. The sample carries other DNA sequences with the same CDR3. The chain uses TRBV27 and TRBJ2-2, with D possibly being TRBD2 (6 bases). CDR3 length equals 15 residues. Germline V gives CDR1 MNHEY, CDR2 SMNVEV (reference sequence). DNA of the CDR3: TGTGCCAGCAGCTTCACCTGGGAGGACACCGGGGAACTGTTTTTT. Translation: CASSFTWEDTGELFF.

V usage is TRBV3-1 (or the pseudogene TRBV3-2) and J usage is TRBJ1-4; D is undetermined. Germline CDR1 LGHDT, CDR2 YNNKEL (reference sequence). The CDR3 contains 16 residues. V lost 3 bases to trimming and J lost 3 bases, with 14 bases between them. The CDR3 protein is CASSQAFWASNEKLFF. In DNA, the CDR3 is TGTGCCAGCAGCCAGGCTTTTTGGGCTTCTAATGAAAAACTGTTTTTT.

The V and J genes are TRBV14 and TRBJ1-1; 7 bases are a match to TRBD1. The CDR3 covers 20 residues. The germline V gene has CDR1 SGHDN and CDR2 FVKESK. With V trimmed by 10 bases and J by 5 bases, 31 bases remained unmatched. The DNA of the CDR3 is TGTGCCAACAGGGGTGTTGAAATCCCTCTCGTTTCAGGGGGGAAGACTGAAGCTTTCTTT. The encoded protein is CANRGVEIPLVSGGKTEAFF.

The J gene is TRBJ1-5, the V gene TRBV27; D perhaps matches TRBD1 (5 bases). Germline CDR1 MNHEY, CDR2 SMNVEV (reference sequence). The CDR3 length is 14 residues. The V and J ends lost 6 bases and 4 bases respectively, with 13 bases between them. CDR3 in DNA: TGTGCCAGCAGCCCTCGGGGGAGGAATCAGCCCCAGCATTTT. Its translation is CASSPRGRNQPQHF.

The CDR3 bases are TGTGCCAGCAGCCTCCCGGGACAGGGATATCAGCCCCAGCATTTT. This codes for CASSLPGQGYQPQHF. The chain has TRBV11-3 and TRBJ1-5, with 9 bases identical to TRBD1. CDR3 size: 15 residues. The germline CDR1 and CDR2 sequences are SGHNT and YENEEA. The trim removed 5 bases at V and 5 bases at J, leaving 7 bases unmatched.

This clone occurred a few times. This chain connects TRBV6-4 to TRBJ2-2; possibly TRBD2 for D (6 bases). V lost 2 bases and J 0 bases, leaving 7 bases between the germline ends. Germline V gene data show CDR1 as MRHNA and CDR2 as SNTAGT. The CDR3 sequence is 15 residues long. CDR3 protein: CASSDLATNTGELFF. CDR3 in DNA: TGTGCCAGCAGTGACCTAGCGACGAACACCGGGGAGCTGTTTTTT.

This clone has just one count. The rearrangement joins TRBV5-4 to TRBJ1-2; 8 nucleotides align to TRBD1. The CDR3 covers 14 residues. CDR1 is SGHNT, CDR2 YYREEE, per germline (reference sequence). V dropped 4 bases and J dropped 7; count of bases not matched to a gene: 9. The CDR3 reads CASSAEQGGRGYTF. The DNA of the CDR3 is TGTGCCAGCAGCGCCGAACAGGGGGGGCGTGGCTACACCTTC.

This CDR3 reads CASSKEAERAGPVSSTDTQYF. In DNA, the CDR3 is TGTGCCAGCAGCAAGGAGGCAGAACGAGCGGGCCCCGTCTCTAGCACAGATACGCAGTATTTT. The rearrangement joins TRBV21-1 to TRBJ2-3; no check of the table's D call, TRBD2, against the DNA was made. TRBV21-1 is a known pseudogene. This CDR3 is built from 21 residues.

The chain links TRBV28 to TRBJ1-2; a possible D gene is TRBD1 (6 bases). Germline values: CDR1 MDHEN, CDR2 SYDVKM. This CDR3 has 13 amino acids. V was clipped by 2 bases and J by 4 bases, with 8 bases between them. The CDR3 DNA follows: TGTGCCAGCAGTTTAAGACAGGTCTATGGCTACACCTTC. As protein: CASSLRQVYGYTF.

J is TRBJ1-4 and V is TRBV6-6; 10 nucleotides match TRBD1. The germline V gene has CDR1 MNHNY and CDR2 SVGAGI (reference sequence). The CDR3 consists of 19 residues. J gave up 8 bases and V 5 bases, and 20 bases lay outside the gene matches. The CDR3 spells CASSPGPTGQGPSGEKLFF. CDR3 bases: TGTGCCAGCAGTCCGGGGCCGACGGGACAGGGGCCCTCTGGGGAAAAACTGTTTTTT.

Details on this clone: This CDR3 is also generated by other DNA sequences in the sample. The V gene is TRBV7-3, the J gene TRBJ1-1; 7 bases fit TRBD1. V shed 4 bases and J 3 bases; nucleotides not matched to a gene: 2. CDR1 and CDR2 (germline): SGHTA, FQGTGA. CDR3 length: 13 amino acids. In DNA, the CDR3 is TGTGCCAGCAGCTCGCAGGGGGACACTGAAGCTTTCTTT. Amino acid sequence: CASSSQGDTEAFF.

The CDR3 sequence is CASSTLGQPSSGNTIYF. The DNA of the CDR3 is TGTGCCAGCAGCACTCTCGGACAGCCCAGCTCTGGAAACACCATATATTTT. The chain joins TRBV28 to TRBJ1-3; tentatively, D is TRBD1 (6 bases). The germline V and J ends were trimmed by 6 bases and 0 bases, with 18 bases remaining between them. Germline CDR1 reads MDHEN; CDR2 reads SYDVKM. The CDR3 runs 17 residues.

The chain couples TRBV24-1 to TRBJ2-1; 9 bases fit TRBD1. The CDR3 is made up of 16 amino acids. CDR1 and CDR2 from the germline V gene are KGHDR and SFDVKD. Unmatched junction bases numbered 8, after V lost 5 bases and J lost 4 bases. DNA for the CDR3: TGTGCCACCAGTGTTACCGGGACAGGGTCATACAATGAGCAGTTCTTC. It codes for CATSVTGTGSYNEQFF.

This clone came up once. The chain combines TRBV28 with TRBJ1-5; tentatively, D is TRBD1 (6 bases). The CDR3 runs 16 residues. The germline CDR1 and CDR2 sequences are MDHEN and SYDVKM. V lost 4 bases and J lost 2, with 15 bases in between. The CDR3: CASSYQGSWRNQPQHF. The CDR3, as DNA: TGTGCCAGCAGTTATCAGGGGTCTTGGCGCAATCAGCCCCAGCATTTT.

J is TRBJ2-4 and V is TRBV6-5, with D perhaps matching TRBD1 (5 bases). The CDR3 length is 13 residues. Trimming removed 2 bases at V and 6 bases at J, with 8 bases between. CDR1 and CDR2 from the germline V gene are MNHEY and SVGAGI. The CDR3 is CASSYQGANIQYF. CDR3 nucleotide sequence: TGTGCCAGCAGTTACCAGGGTGCAAACATTCAGTACTTC.

This clone was seen a few times. The chain is built from TRBV2 and TRBJ2-7; D is uncertain. CDR1 and CDR2 (germline): SNHLY, FYNNEI. CDR3 length: 11 residues. Trimming removed 5 bases from V and 3 bases from J, with 5 bases in between. This CDR3 is CASSFYYEQYF. The CDR3 DNA reads as TGTGCCAGCAGTTTTTACTACGAGCAGTACTTC.

The chain links TRBV5-4 to TRBJ2-3; D is ambiguous. The CDR3 consists of 14 residues. Germline CDR1 SGHNT, CDR2 YYREEE (reference sequence). Trimming cost V 4 bases and J 1 base, with 10 bases left between them. The DNA for the CDR3 is TGTGCCAGCAGCCTCTCGTCGGGCACAGATACGCAGTATTTT. The encoded protein is CASSLSSGTDTQYF.

V is TRBV7-3 and J is TRBJ2-1, with 7 nucleotides matching TRBD1. Germline V gives CDR1 SGHTA, CDR2 FQGTGA. The CDR3 sequence is 15 residues long. After removal of 5 bases from V and 6 bases from J, the junction contained 10 bases not matched to a gene. The CDR3 nucleotides read TGTGCCAGCAGCGCCCAGGTGGCAGGGGGCAATGAGCAGTTCTTC. Its protein product is CASSAQVAGGNEQFF.

J is TRBJ2-3 and V is TRBV6-5, with 9 bases aligning to TRBD2. The CDR3 is 16 residues long. The V and J ends lost 2 bases and 5 bases, in that order; junction bases with no gene match: 8. Looked up from germline, CDR1 is MNHEY and CDR2 is SVGAGI. The CDR3 reads CASSYAPGLAGDTQYF. The CDR3 DNA reads as TGTGCCAGCAGTTACGCACCGGGACTAGCCGGAGATACGCAGTATTTT.